Each of the 20 T cell receptor beta chains below was sequenced from the same sample in a study of shared clonotypes between healthy human individuals. The data were produced by immunoSEQ multiplex PCR, yet TCRdb's version contains in-frame clones alone and is incomplete. Among over 950,000 clones listed, 60% to 85% were seen once. Sequencing used memory CD4+ T cells from PBMCs. Subset defined: CD45RA-negative fraction. The source of these receptors is a man aged 18 to 30 in good health. Some clones in this sample may be carry-over from other donors' samples.

The chain recombines TRBV18 with TRBJ1-4; no definite D call. Deletions cut 2 bases from V and 3 bases from J, with 10 bases between. Per the germline V gene, CDR1 is KGHSH and CDR2 is LQKENI. This CDR3 has 15 residues. CDR3 residues: CASSPRAVANEKLFF. The CDR3 DNA is TGTGCCAGCTCACCAAGGGCGGTGGCTAATGAAAAACTGTTTTTT. The full variable domain, in which reference TRBV18 and TRBJ1-4 provide the parts outside the CDR3, is NAGVMQNPRHLVRRRGQEARLRCSPMKGHSHVYWYRQLPEEGLKFMVYLQKENIIDESGMPKERFSAEFPKEGPSILRIQQVVRGDSAAYFCASSPRAVANEKLFFGSGTQLSVL.

This chain joins TRBV20-1 and TRBJ2-1; D call uncertain. Trimming took off 3 bases at V and 8 bases at J, with 8 bases between the two ends. This CDR3 has 11 residues. CDR1 is DFQATT, CDR2 SNEGSKA, per germline (reference sequence). The CDR3: CSASLADEQFF. The CDR3 DNA reads as TGCAGTGCTAGCCTCGCAGATGAGCAGTTCTTC.

There are a few counts of this clone. This rearrangement joins TRBV2 to TRBJ2-6; D is unclear. This CDR3 has 13 amino acids. The germline V and J ends were trimmed by 6 bases and 0 bases, with 3 bases remaining between them. CDR1 is SNHLY, CDR2 FYNNEI, per germline. The CDR3 DNA reads as TGTGCCAGCAGGGGCTCTGGGGCCAACGTCCTGACTTTC. This sequence encodes CASRGSGANVLTF. The full variable domain, its missing parts supplied by reference TRBV2 and TRBJ2-6, is EPEVTQTPSHQVTQMGQEVILRCVPISNHLYFYWYRQILGQKVEFLVSFYNNEISEKSEIFDDQFSVERPDGSNFTLKIRSTKLEDSAMYFCASRGSGANVLTFGAGSRLTVL.

The chain couples TRBV18 to TRBJ1-4, with 9 bases aligning to TRBD1. Germline V gene lookup returns CDR1 KGHSH and CDR2 LQKENI. Germline trimming cut 2 bases from V and 4 bases from J; bases unmatched to any gene: 5. There are 16 residues in the CDR3. CDR3 amino acids: CASSPFSTGGNEKLFF. The CDR3 DNA reads TGTGCCAGCTCACCATTTTCGACAGGGGGTAATGAAAAACTGTTTTTT. Complete variable domain (other parts from reference TRBV18 and TRBJ1-4): NAGVMQNPRHLVRRRGQEARLRCSPMKGHSHVYWYRQLPEEGLKFMVYLQKENIIDESGMPKERFSAEFPKEGPSILRIQQVVRGDSAAYFCASSPFSTGGNEKLFFGSGTQLSVL.

This clone was recorded a few times. The CDR3 protein is CSVEGWDGYGYTF. The CDR3, as DNA: TGCAGCGTTGAAGGGTGGGACGGCTATGGCTACACCTTC. V is TRBV29-1 and J is TRBJ1-2; weak D call: TRBD1 (5 bases). Germline V lookup: CDR1 SQVTM, CDR2 ANQGSEA. Trimming took off 1 base at V and 4 bases at J, with 10 bases between the two ends. This CDR3 has 13 residues.

V usage is TRBV28 and J usage is TRBJ2-4, with 8 bases fitting TRBD2. The J segment lost 8 bases and the V segment lost 4 bases, leaving 10 bases of the junction unmatched. Germline CDR1 is MDHEN and CDR2 is SYDVKM. CDR3 length: 15 residues. CDR3 sequence reads: CASSSRRTSPDIQYF. The CDR3 DNA reads as TGTGCCAGCAGTTCTCGGCGGACTAGCCCGGACATTCAGTACTTC.

This rearrangement joins TRBV5-1 to TRBJ2-1, with 14 positions matching TRBD2. J was trimmed by 4 bases and V by 7 bases; bases with no gene match: 7. The CDR3 covers 16 residues. Germline V gene sequence: CDR1 SGHRS, CDR2 YFSETQ. CDR3 sequence: CASGGLAGAPYNEQFF. CDR3 DNA sequence: TGCGCCAGCGGGGGACTAGCGGGAGCTCCGTACAATGAGCAGTTCTTC.

This chain uses TRBV11-3 with TRBJ2-1, with D perhaps TRBD1 or TRBD2 (5 bases each). The germline V gene encodes CDR1 SGHNT and CDR2 YENEEA. Trimming cost V 5 bases and J 0 bases, with 14 bases left between them. The CDR3 totals 16 residues. CDR3 protein: CASSPGATSSYNEQFF. DNA for the CDR3: TGTGCCAGCAGCCCCGGGGCGACGAGCTCCTACAATGAGCAGTTCTTC.

Here the CDR3 reads CASSLVSSPSNEQFF. The CDR3 DNA reads as TGTGCCAGCAGCTTAGTTTCCTCTCCGAGCAATGAGCAGTTCTTC. The genes are TRBV7-6 and TRBJ2-1, with D hard to call. Trimming shortened V by 1 base and J by 6 bases, and 13 bases separated the two germline ends. The V gene's germline CDR1 is SGHVS and CDR2 FNYEAQ. The CDR3 runs 15 residues.

The rearrangement links TRBV27 to TRBJ1-4; D remains unclear. With 7 bases removed from V and 6 bases from J, the gap between germline ends came to 18 bases. CDR3 size: 15 residues. Germline V gene data show CDR1 as MNHEY and CDR2 as SMNVEV (reference sequence). This chain's CDR3 is CASTPRLAKDEKLFF. The CDR3 coding sequence is TGTGCCAGCACCCCCCGGTTGGCCAAGGATGAAAAACTGTTTTTT.

This clone was counted a few times. This chain links TRBV28 with TRBJ1-2; D is undetermined. The CDR3 extends over 12 amino acids. Germline values: CDR1 MDHEN, CDR2 SYDVKM. Trimming left V 8 bases short and J 6 bases short, with 13 bases between. For the CDR3, the DNA is TGTGCCAGCCGCCCATACGGGGATGGCTACACCTTC. Translation gives CASRPYGDGYTF.

This clone was detected ten times or more. At the DNA level, this CDR3 is encoded by other sequences in the same sample as well. V and J are TRBV28 and TRBJ2-7; 10 bases are a match to TRBD1. The J segment lost 0 bases and the V segment lost 6 bases, leaving 5 bases of the junction unmatched. The CDR3 is 15 amino acids. Germline CDR1 is MDHEN and CDR2 is SYDVKM. CDR3 DNA: TGTGCCAGCAGGCGGGACAGGGGATTCTCCTACGAGCAGTACTTC. Its protein product is CASRRDRGFSYEQYF.

The J gene is TRBJ2-1, the V gene TRBV9, with D possibly being TRBD1 (5 bases). The CDR3 sequence is 14 residues long. V lost 4 bases and J lost 4, with 12 bases in between. Germline V gene lookup returns CDR1 SGDLS and CDR2 YYNGEE. The CDR3 region has the DNA TGTGCCAGCAGCCTCCAGGGATATTACAATGAGCAGTTCTTC. Amino acids: CASSLQGYYNEQFF.

The CDR3 protein is CATSRDPGGGTEAFF. The CDR3 DNA reads as TGTGCCACCAGCAGAGATCCTGGTGGGGGGACTGAAGCTTTCTTT. The J gene is TRBJ1-1, the V gene TRBV15, with a tentative D call TRBD1 (5 bases). In germline, CDR1 is LNHNV, CDR2 YYDKDF (reference sequence). V was trimmed by 0 bases and J by 5 bases, leaving 13 bases between them. The CDR3 loop spans 15 amino acids.

For this clone: The same CDR3 can be traced to other DNA sequences in this sample. The gene calls are TRBV5-5 and TRBJ2-7; D possibly corresponds to TRBD1 (5 bases). Germline loops: CDR1 SGHKS, CDR2 YYEKEE (reference sequence). CDR3 length: 15 residues. The V gene lost 1 base and the J gene lost 1 base, with 12 bases spanning the gap. The CDR3 reads CASSLSVRGSYEQYF. CDR3 DNA sequence: TGTGCCAGCAGCTTGTCAGTAAGGGGTTCCTACGAGCAGTACTTC.

The gene calls are TRBV18 and TRBJ2-5, with D tentatively TRBD1 or TRBD2 (5 bases each). This CDR3 spans 14 amino acids. The germline V and J ends were trimmed by 3 bases and 5 bases, with 13 bases remaining between them. Germline V CDR1 and CDR2: KGHSH, LQKENI. The CDR3, as DNA: TGTGCCAGCTCACCTGGGGGTTCTAGGGAGACCCAGTACTTC. Translating gives CASSPGGSRETQYF.

The chain uses TRBV5-1 and TRBJ1-1; D is unclear. The CDR3 loop spans 11 amino acids. V was trimmed by 0 bases and J by 8 bases, leaving 5 bases between them. The V gene's germline CDR1 is SGHRS and CDR2 YFSETQ. The CDR3: CASSLDREAFF. In nucleotides, the CDR3 is TGCGCCAGCAGCTTGGACAGAGAAGCTTTCTTT.

In its sample, this clone was seen a few times. Just one base apart from a much larger clone, this may be a read error. The chain employs TRBV7-2 and TRBJ2-3, with 14 bases aligning to TRBD2. Losses at the gene ends were 5 bases for V and 2 bases for J; bases not matched to a gene: 3. Germline CDR1 and CDR2: SGHTA and FQGNSA. This CDR3 contains 16 residues. The DNA of the CDR3 is TGTGCCAGCAGCCCGGGACTAGCGGGAGTCACAGATACGCAGTATTTT. Protein: CASSPGLAGVTDTQYF.

The CDR3 loop reads CASSLAKREGRGNEQFF. The CDR3 DNA is TGTGCCAGCAGCTTGGCCAAGCGGGAGGGCCGAGGCAATGAGCAGTTCTTC. V and J are TRBV5-4 and TRBJ2-1, with TRBD2 identical over 10 bases. The germline CDR1 and CDR2 sequences are SGHNT and YYREEE (reference sequence). V shed 0 bases and J 6 bases; nucleotides not matched to a gene: 9. The CDR3 spans 17 residues.

V and J are TRBV5-8 and TRBJ1-1; D is undetermined. The CDR3 has 12 residues. Trimming shortened V by 0 bases and J by 9 bases, and 9 bases separated the two germline ends. Germline loops: CDR1 SGHTS, CDR2 YDEGEE. For the CDR3, the DNA is TGTGCCAGCAGCTTGGAAGGACTTAAAGCTTTCTTT. Protein sequence: CASSLEGLKAFF.